The clone carrying this T cell receptor (beta chain) was seen a single time. This specimen belongs to a study of cytomegalovirus exposure and HLA in healthy donors. Trimming cost V 4 bases and J 1 base, with 16 bases left between them. The CDR3 has 16 residues. CDR1 is MDHEN and CDR2 is SYDVKM in the germline V gene. The PCR employed 60 Vbeta primers together with 13 Jbeta primers. Assay: immunoSEQ multiplex PCR; the TCRdb copy retains only in-frame clones and omits some. The sample carries 200,000 to 250,000 clones, 76% recorded once. The specimen sequenced was PBMCs. This chain joins TRBV28 and TRBJ1-1; tentative D call: TRBD1 (5 bases). This TCR came from a man younger than 30 in good health and CMV-seronegative. CDR3 nucleotides: TGTGCCAGCAGTTCCCCCTGGGGAGGGACGAACACTGAAGCTTTCTTT. This translates into CASSSPWGGTNTEAFF.